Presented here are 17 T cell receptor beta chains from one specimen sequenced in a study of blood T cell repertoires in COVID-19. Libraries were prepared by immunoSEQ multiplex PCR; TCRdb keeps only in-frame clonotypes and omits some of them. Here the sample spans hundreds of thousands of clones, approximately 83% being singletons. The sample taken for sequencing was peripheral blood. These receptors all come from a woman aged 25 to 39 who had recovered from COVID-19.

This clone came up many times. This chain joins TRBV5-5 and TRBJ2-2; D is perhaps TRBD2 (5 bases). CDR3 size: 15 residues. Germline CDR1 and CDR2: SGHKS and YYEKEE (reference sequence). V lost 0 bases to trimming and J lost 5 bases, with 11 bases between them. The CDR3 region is CASSLGFRGTGELFF. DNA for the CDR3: TGTGCCAGCAGCTTGGGGTTTCGGGGTACCGGGGAGCTGTTTTTT.

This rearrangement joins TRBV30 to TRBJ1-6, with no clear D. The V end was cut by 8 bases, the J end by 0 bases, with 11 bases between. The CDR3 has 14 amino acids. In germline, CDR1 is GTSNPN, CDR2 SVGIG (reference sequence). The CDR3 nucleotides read TGTGCCCTAATGGCGGGCTCCTATAATTCACCCCTCCACTTT. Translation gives CALMAGSYNSPLHF.

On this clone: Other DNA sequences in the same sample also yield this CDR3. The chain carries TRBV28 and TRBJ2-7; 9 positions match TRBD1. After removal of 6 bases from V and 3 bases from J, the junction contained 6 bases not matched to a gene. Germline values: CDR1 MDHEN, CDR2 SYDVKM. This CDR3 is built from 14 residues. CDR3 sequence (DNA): TGTGCCAGCAGGACCGGGACAGGGTTCTACGAGCAGTACTTC. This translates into CASRTGTGFYEQYF.

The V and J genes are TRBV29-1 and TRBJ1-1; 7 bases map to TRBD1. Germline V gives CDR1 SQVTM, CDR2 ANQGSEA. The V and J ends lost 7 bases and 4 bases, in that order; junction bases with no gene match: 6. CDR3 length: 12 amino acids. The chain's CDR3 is CSAGQVSTEAFF. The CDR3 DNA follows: TGCAGCGCAGGACAGGTTTCCACTGAAGCTTTCTTT. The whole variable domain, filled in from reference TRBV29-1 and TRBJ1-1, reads SAVISQKPSRDICQRGTSLTIQCQVDSQVTMMFWYRQQPGQSLTLIATANQGSEATYESGFVIDKFPISRPNLTFSTLTVSNMSPEDSSIYLCSAGQVSTEAFFGQGTRLTVV.

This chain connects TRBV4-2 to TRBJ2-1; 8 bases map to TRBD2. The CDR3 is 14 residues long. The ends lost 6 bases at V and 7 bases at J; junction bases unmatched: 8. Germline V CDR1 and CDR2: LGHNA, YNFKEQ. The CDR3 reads CASRIAGSENEQFF. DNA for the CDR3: TGTGCCAGCAGAATAGCGGGATCGGAGAATGAGCAGTTCTTC.

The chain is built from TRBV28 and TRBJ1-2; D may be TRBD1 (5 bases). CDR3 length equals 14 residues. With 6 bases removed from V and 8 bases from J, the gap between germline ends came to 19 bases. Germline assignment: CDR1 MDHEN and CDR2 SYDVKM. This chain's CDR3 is CASRSGQGSDGYTF. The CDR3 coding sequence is TGTGCCAGCAGAAGTGGGCAGGGAAGTGACGGCTACACCTTC.

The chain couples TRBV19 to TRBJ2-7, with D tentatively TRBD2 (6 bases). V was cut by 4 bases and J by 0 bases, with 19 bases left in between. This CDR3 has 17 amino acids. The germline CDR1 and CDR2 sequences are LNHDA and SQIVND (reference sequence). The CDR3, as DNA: TGTGCCAGTAGTAGTAGACCGGGACTCTGGAGCTCCTACGAGCAGTACTTC. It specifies CASSSRPGLWSSYEQYF.

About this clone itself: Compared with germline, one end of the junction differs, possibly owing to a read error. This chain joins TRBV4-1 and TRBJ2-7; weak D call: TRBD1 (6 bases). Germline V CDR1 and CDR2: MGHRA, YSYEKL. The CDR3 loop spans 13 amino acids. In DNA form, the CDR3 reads TGCGCCAGCAGCCAAGAGGGGGCAGACCGGCGATCCTTC. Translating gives CASSQEGADRRSF.

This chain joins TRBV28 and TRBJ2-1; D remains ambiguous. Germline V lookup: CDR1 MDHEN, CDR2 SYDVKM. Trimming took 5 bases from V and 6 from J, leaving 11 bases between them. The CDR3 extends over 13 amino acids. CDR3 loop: CASSPLGRNEQFF. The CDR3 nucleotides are TGTGCCAGCAGTCCTCTAGGTCGCAATGAGCAGTTCTTC.

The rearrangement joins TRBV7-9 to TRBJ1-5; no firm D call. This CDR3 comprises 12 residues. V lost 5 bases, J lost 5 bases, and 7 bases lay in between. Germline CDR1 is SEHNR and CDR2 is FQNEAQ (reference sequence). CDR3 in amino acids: CASSQSDQPQHF. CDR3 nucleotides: TGTGCCAGCAGCCAGAGCGATCAGCCCCAGCATTTT.

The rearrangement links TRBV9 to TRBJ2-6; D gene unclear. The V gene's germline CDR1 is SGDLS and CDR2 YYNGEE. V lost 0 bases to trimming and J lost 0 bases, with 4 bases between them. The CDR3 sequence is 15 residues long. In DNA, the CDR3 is TGTGCCAGCAGCGTAGGGAGCTCTGGGGCCAACGTCCTGACTTTC. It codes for CASSVGSSGANVLTF.

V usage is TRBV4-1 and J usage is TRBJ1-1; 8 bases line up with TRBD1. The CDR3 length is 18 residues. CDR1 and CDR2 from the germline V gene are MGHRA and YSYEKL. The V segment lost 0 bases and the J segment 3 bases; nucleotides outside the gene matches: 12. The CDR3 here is CASSQDPRQGKGYTEAFF. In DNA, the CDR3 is TGCGCCAGCAGCCAAGACCCAAGACAGGGGAAAGGGTACACTGAAGCTTTCTTT.

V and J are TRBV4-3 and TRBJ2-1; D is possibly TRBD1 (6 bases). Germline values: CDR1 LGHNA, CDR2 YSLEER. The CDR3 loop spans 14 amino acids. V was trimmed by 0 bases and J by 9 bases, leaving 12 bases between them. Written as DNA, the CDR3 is TGCGCCAGCAGCCAAGAGATACAGGGCCCTGAGCAGTTCTTC. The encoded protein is CASSQEIQGPEQFF.

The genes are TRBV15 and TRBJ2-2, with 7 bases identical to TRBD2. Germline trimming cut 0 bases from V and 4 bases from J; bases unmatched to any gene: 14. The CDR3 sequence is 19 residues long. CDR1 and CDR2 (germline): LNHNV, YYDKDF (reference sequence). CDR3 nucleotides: TGTGCCACCAGCAGAGACGCCGTAATCCGGGAGGCGCTCACCGGGGAGCTGTTTTTT. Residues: CATSRDAVIREALTGELFF.

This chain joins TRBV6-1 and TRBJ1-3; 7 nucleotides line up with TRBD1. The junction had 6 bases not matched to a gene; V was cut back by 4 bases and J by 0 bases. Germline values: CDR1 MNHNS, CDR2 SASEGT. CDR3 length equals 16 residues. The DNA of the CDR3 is TGTGCCAGCAGTGGAGGGACAGCTCGCTCTGGAAACACCATATATTTT. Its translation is CASSGGTARSGNTIYF.

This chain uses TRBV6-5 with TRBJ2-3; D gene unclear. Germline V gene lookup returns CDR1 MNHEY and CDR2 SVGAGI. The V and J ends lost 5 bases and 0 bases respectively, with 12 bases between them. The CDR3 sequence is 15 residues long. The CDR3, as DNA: TGTGCCAGCAGTAAACGGGTTTCTAGCACAGATACGCAGTATTTT. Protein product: CASSKRVSSTDTQYF.

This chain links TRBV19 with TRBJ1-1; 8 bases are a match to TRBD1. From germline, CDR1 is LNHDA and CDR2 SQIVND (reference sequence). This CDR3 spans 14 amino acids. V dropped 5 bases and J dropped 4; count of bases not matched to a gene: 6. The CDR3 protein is CASSGRQGPTEAFF. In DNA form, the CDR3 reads TGTGCCAGTAGTGGGCGACAGGGGCCCACTGAAGCTTTCTTT. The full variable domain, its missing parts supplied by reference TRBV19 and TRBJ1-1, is DGGITQSPKYLFRKEGQNVTLSCEQNLNHDAMYWYRQDPGQGLRLIYYSQIVNDFQKGDIAEGYSVSREKKESFPLTVTSAQKNPTAFYLCASSGRQGPTEAFFGQGTRLTVV.